Below, one T cell receptor (beta chain) is given with its context. Germline V lookup: CDR1 SGHDN, CDR2 FVKESK. This CDR3 spans 15 amino acids. Unmatched junction bases numbered 5, after V lost 4 bases and J lost 1 base. This sample is drawn from a study of T-cell memory formation after mild COVID-19. At the level of the study: Largely, the TCR clusters proved donor specific.

TCRdb re-called the 5' RACE reads with MiXCR, one entry per CDR3 protein. The sample yields approximately 240,000 distinct CDR3 sequences, 16% seen once. The sequencing sample was made of PBMCs or a T cell subset sorted from them (not recorded which). This sequence originates from a man in his late teens or twenties who had mild COVID-19 (a few samples of this study predate the infection). Cell type and time point are not known. The rearrangement uses TRBV14 and TRBJ1-1; 8 nucleotides align to TRBD1. For the CDR3, the DNA is TGTGCCAGCAGCCGAAGGGGACAGGCGAACACTGAAGCTTTCTTT. Its protein is CASSRRGQANTEAFF.